The present T cell receptor beta chain was sequenced within a study of graft-versus-host responses after intestinal transplantation. Overall study context: Transplants given to recipients were multivisceral, liver-intestinal, or isolated intestinal. Anti-thymocyte globulin served as induction for all recipients, who then took tacrolimus and steroids for approximately 3 years.

There are 19 residues in the CDR3. With 5 bases clipped from V and 4 bases from J, the junction kept 22 bases outside the gene matches. Germline loops: CDR1 MNHEY, CDR2 SMNVEV (reference sequence). Only in-frame clones appear in the TCRdb table, and some are missing; sequencing was by immunoSEQ multiplex PCR. The profile shows about 100,000 clones, about 90% of them singletons. Study results and caveats: Among recipient marrow samples, GvH clones were found; some appeared first in ileum or blood.

Comments on this clone: Its specificity is unknown.

This chain connects TRBV27 to TRBJ1-2, with TRBD1 matching 7 bases. The sample here was unstimulated CD4+ T cells sorted from spleen or lymph node cells, taken before transplant. The sequence was collected from a human donor who was the organ donor for an intestinal transplant. The CDR3 DNA reads TGTGCCAGCAGTAACCGAGGGGGCAGGACCTTAGATTGGGCCTATGGCTACACCTTC. It encodes CASSNRGGRTLDWAYGYTF.